This T cell receptor (beta chain) was retrieved from a study of T cell repertoires in cytomegalovirus infection. General observations from the study: CMV-specific TCR beta clonotypes restricted by HLA-C dominated the ex vivo response. There were carriers of CMV plus the relevant HLA, and cumulative public TCR beta family frequency identified them.

From the reads, TCRdb called clonotypes with MiXCR, one entry per CDR3 protein. The data contain 450,000 to 550,000 distinct CDR3 sequences, 16% of them seen just once; the ten biggest clones take up 20% to 30%. This clonotype was recorded many times. No antigen is known for it. Germline values: CDR1 SGHAT, CDR2 FQNNGV. After removal of 5 bases from V and 10 bases from J, the junction contained 12 bases not matched to a gene. There are 15 residues in the CDR3. The V and J genes are TRBV11-2 and TRBJ2-1, with 9 bases that match TRBD1. The sequenced material came from CD8+ T cells from PBMCs. The sequence came from a human donor in good health (CMV status not recorded). Some clones in this sample may be carry-over from other donors' samples. CDR3 in DNA: TGTGCCAGCAGCCAGCCCCCGGGACAGGGCTTCGAGCAGTTCTTC. Its translation: CASSQPPGQGFEQFF.